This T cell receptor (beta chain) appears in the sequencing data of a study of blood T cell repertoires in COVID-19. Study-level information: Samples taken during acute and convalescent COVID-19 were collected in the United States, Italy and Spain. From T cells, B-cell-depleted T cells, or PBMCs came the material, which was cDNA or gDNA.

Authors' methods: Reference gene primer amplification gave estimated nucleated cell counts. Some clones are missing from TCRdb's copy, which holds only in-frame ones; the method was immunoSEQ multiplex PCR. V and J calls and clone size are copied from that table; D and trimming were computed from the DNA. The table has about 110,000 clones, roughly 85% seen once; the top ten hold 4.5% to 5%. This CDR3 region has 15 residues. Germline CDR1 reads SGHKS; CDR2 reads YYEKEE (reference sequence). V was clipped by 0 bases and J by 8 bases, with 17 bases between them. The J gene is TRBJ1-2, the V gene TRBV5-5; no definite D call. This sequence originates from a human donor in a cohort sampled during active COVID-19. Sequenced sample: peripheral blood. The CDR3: CASSLVSVVGGGYTF. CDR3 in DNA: TGTGCCAGCAGCTTGGTATCGGTCGTCGGCGGAGGCTACACCTTC.